The T cell receptor beta chain described here comes from a study of PD-1 blockade in classical Hodgkin lymphoma. Study-wide points: Before treatment, TCR diversity in newly diagnosed patients was reportedly lower than in healthy donors. Complete responders' baseline diversity resembled that of newly diagnosed patients.

Note on this clone: Its antigen is undetermined.

After autologous stem cell transplantation all patients relapsed, and prior brentuximab vedotin exposure differed between cohorts. Magnetic negative selection was used to purify CD4+ T cells from PBMCs that had been thawed. This table comes from immunoSEQ multiplex PCR, and its TCRdb copy is limited to in-frame clones, with some not included. The sample comprises approximately 25,000 clones, roughly 84% of which are singletons, and about 1.8% rests with the top ten. CDR3 length: 14 amino acids. CDR1 is SGHTA and CDR2 is FQGNSA in the germline V gene. Trimming pared 5 bases from V and 5 bases from J, leaving 12 bases between.

The sequencing here drew on CD4+ T cells from blood, taken at baseline. This TCR was sampled from a human donor with classical Hodgkin lymphoma. V is TRBV7-2 and J is TRBJ2-2, with D possibly matching TRBD1 (6 bases). The CDR3, as DNA: TGTGCCAGCAGCCCCGACAGGCAGACCGGGGAGCTGTTTTTT. This gives the protein CASSPDRQTGELFF.